Each of the 16 T cell receptor beta chains below was sequenced from the same sample in a study of T cells in localized non-small cell lung cancer. The data were produced by immunoSEQ multiplex PCR, yet TCRdb's version contains in-frame clones alone and is incomplete. The sample yields approximately 83,000 clones, more than 75% seen once. Specimen: peripheral blood, collected before any cancer treatment. Every receptor here comes from a woman aged 35-75 years with stage I squamous cell lung carcinoma.

This sequence joins TRBV30 and TRBJ1-5, with 8 bases lining up with TRBD1. The CDR3 is made up of 16 amino acids. The J segment lost 5 bases and the V segment lost 0 bases, leaving 9 bases of the junction unmatched. Germline assignment: CDR1 GTSNPN and CDR2 SVGIG (reference sequence). For the CDR3, the DNA is TGTGCCTGGAGTGTGCCGGGACAGGTCGGGGATCAGCCCCAGCATTTT. It encodes CAWSVPGQVGDQPQHF. The variable domain in full, with the rest retrieved from reference TRBV30 and TRBJ1-5, is SQTIHQWPATLVQPVGSPLSLECTVEGTSNPNLYWYRQAAGRGLQLLFYSVGIGQISSEVPQNLSASRPQDRQFILSSKKLLLSDSGFYLCAWSVPGQVGDQPQHFGDGTRLSIL.

The V gene is TRBV27, the J gene TRBJ1-2, with D perhaps matching TRBD1 (5 bases). Trimming removed 6 bases at V and 2 bases at J, with 10 bases between. Looked up from germline, CDR1 is MNHEY and CDR2 is SMNVEV (reference sequence). CDR3 size: 13 residues. CDR3 bases: TGTGCCAGCAGAAGACAGATGAACTATGGCTACACCTTC. This gives the protein CASRRQMNYGYTF.

This CDR3 reads CASSPPGGYGYTF. The CDR3 region has the DNA TGTGCCAGCAGCCCTCCAGGGGGCTATGGCTACACCTTC. The chain carries TRBV11-2 and TRBJ1-2; TRBD1 agrees at 7 bases. Germline-derived CDR1 and CDR2 are SGHAT and FQNNGV. CDR3 length: 13 residues. J gave up 4 bases and V 5 bases, and 4 bases lay outside the gene matches.

The CDR3 DNA is TGTGCCTGGAGTGGGGCTCACTGGGGCTTCGAGCAGTACTTC. This encodes CAWSGAHWGFEQYF. The chain joins TRBV30 to TRBJ2-7; a possible D gene is TRBD1 (5 bases). Deletions cut 1 base from V and 6 bases from J, with 16 bases between. CDR1 GTSNPN and CDR2 SVGIG come from the germline V gene (reference sequence). The CDR3 runs to 14 residues.

This chain links TRBV19 with TRBJ1-2; the D gene is possibly TRBD1 (6 bases). V was clipped by 5 bases and J by 6 bases, with 19 bases between them. This CDR3 is 15 amino acids long. The V gene's germline CDR1 is LNHDA and CDR2 SQIVND (reference sequence). CDR3 loop: CASSPGQIPYHGYTF. The DNA for the CDR3 is TGTGCCAGTAGTCCCGGACAGATCCCCTACCATGGCTACACCTTC.

V is TRBV2 and J is TRBJ1-5, with D hard to call. The CDR3 loop spans 13 amino acids. V dropped 4 bases and J dropped 9 bases, with 13 bases sitting between them. Germline assignment: CDR1 SNHLY and CDR2 FYNNEI. CDR3 in amino acids: CASSGSALLPQHF. CDR3 nucleotides: TGTGCCAGCAGTGGGTCCGCTCTGTTGCCCCAGCATTTT.

This chain links TRBV4-2 with TRBJ2-1; TRBD2 matches 12 bases. The germline V gene encodes CDR1 LGHNA and CDR2 YNFKEQ. Trimming took 0 bases from V and 9 from J; bases not matched to a gene: 15. The CDR3 runs 19 residues. The CDR3 sequence is CASSQDPSAGLAGLGEQFF. CDR3 nucleotides: TGTGCCAGCAGCCAAGATCCCTCGGCTGGACTAGCGGGGTTGGGTGAGCAGTTCTTC.

V and J are TRBV5-1 and TRBJ1-1, with 11 bases identical to TRBD1. Germline CDR1 reads SGHRS; CDR2 reads YFSETQ. Trimming removed 4 bases from V and 5 bases from J; junction bases left unmatched: 4. The CDR3 contains 14 residues. The CDR3 DNA follows: TGCGCCAGCAGCATGGGACAGGGGGGAACTGAAGCTTTCTTT. It translates to CASSMGQGGTEAFF.

This chain links TRBV4-2 with TRBJ1-4; 7 positions match TRBD1. The junction had 7 bases not matched to a gene; V was cut back by 4 bases and J by 5 bases. There are 15 residues in the CDR3. Germline CDR1 reads LGHNA; CDR2 reads YNFKEQ. CDR3 loop: CASSRIRDSNEKLFF. CDR3 nucleotide sequence: TGTGCCAGCAGCCGGATCCGGGACAGCAATGAAAAACTGTTTTTT.

This chain joins TRBV5-1 and TRBJ2-2, with D possibly TRBD1 on 7 matching bases. V shed 4 bases and J shed 4 bases, with 23 bases lying between them. CDR1 SGHRS and CDR2 YFSETQ come from the germline V gene. This CDR3 comprises 18 residues. The CDR3 DNA reads TGCGCCAGCAGCCCTATTATTTCGGACAGGAGGGGCACCGGGGAGCTGTTTTTT. It translates to CASSPIISDRRGTGELFF.

The J gene is TRBJ2-5, the V gene TRBV29-1; TRBD2 matches at 10 bases. The CDR3 loop spans 13 amino acids. Germline values: CDR1 SQVTM, CDR2 ANQGSEA. The J segment lost 4 bases and the V segment lost 6 bases, leaving 5 bases of the junction unmatched. CDR3 protein: CSVSAGGLETQYF. As DNA, the CDR3 is TGCAGCGTCTCAGCGGGGGGGCTAGAGACCCAGTACTTC.

This clone was counted a few times. The V gene is TRBV7-6, the J gene TRBJ1-3; 7 bases are shared with TRBD1. The junction had 9 bases not matched to a gene; V was cut back by 1 base and J by 0 bases. Germline CDR1 SGHVS, CDR2 FNYEAQ. The CDR3 spans 18 residues. CDR3 bases: TGTGCCAGCAGCTTAGATGTGTACAGGGGAGCCTCTGGAAACACCATATATTTT. Translation: CASSLDVYRGASGNTIYF.

The chain employs TRBV7-2 and TRBJ2-2, with a possible D match to TRBD2 (5 bases). Trimming left V 6 bases short and J 0 bases short, with 11 bases between. Germline lookup yields CDR1 SGHTA and CDR2 FQGNSA. CDR3 size: 15 residues. CDR3 loop: CASRIATSNTGELFF. In DNA form, the CDR3 reads TGTGCCAGCAGAATAGCGACTTCGAACACCGGGGAGCTGTTTTTT.

The chain joins TRBV14 to TRBJ2-6; D is unresolved. The V end was cut by 3 bases, the J end by 0 bases, with 12 bases between. Germline CDR1 SGHDN, CDR2 FVKESK. This CDR3 contains 17 residues. CDR3: CASSHNRYYSGANVLTF. The CDR3 DNA reads TGTGCCAGCAGCCATAACAGATACTACTCTGGGGCCAACGTCCTGACTTTC.

This chain links TRBV18 with TRBJ2-7; D is unclear. Germline V gene data show CDR1 as KGHSH and CDR2 as LQKENI. V was cut by 2 bases and J by 7 bases, with 9 bases left in between. The CDR3 is made up of 12 amino acids. The CDR3 DNA reads TGTGCCAGCTCACCATCTATGACGGAGCAGTACTTC. It specifies CASSPSMTEQYF.

The chain joins TRBV2 to TRBJ2-7; D gene ambiguous. The CDR3 contains 15 residues. V lost 2 bases, J lost 6 bases, and 17 bases lay in between. Germline CDR1 reads SNHLY; CDR2 reads FYNNEI. CDR3 nucleotides: TGTGCCAGCAGTGAACCGCAACCGGCCCGCGGCGAGCAGTACTTC. Translated: CASSEPQPARGEQYF.